What follows are 31 T cell receptor beta chains derived from one specimen sequenced in a study of blood T cell repertoires in COVID-19. The data were produced by immunoSEQ multiplex PCR, yet TCRdb's version contains in-frame clones alone and is incomplete. The sample has roughly 100,000 clones, roughly 87% seen once; the top ten hold under 8.5%. The sequenced material came from peripheral blood. These receptors were taken from a man younger than 35 with COVID-19, enrolled during active disease.

This chain links TRBV6-5 with TRBJ1-6; 10 nucleotides match TRBD1. The CDR3 covers 15 residues. Germline V lookup: CDR1 MNHEY, CDR2 SVGAGI. J lost 7 bases, V lost 5 bases, and 5 bases had no gene match. DNA of the CDR3: TGTGCCAGCAGTCGACAGGGGGCGCGGAATTCACCCCTCCACTTT. Translating gives CASSRQGARNSPLHF.

V is TRBV9 and J is TRBJ2-1, with 8 bases fitting TRBD2. CDR1 is SGDLS and CDR2 is YYNGEE in the germline V gene. V lost 4 bases and J lost 7; bases outside the gene matches: 16. The CDR3 runs to 17 residues. CDR3 sequence reads: CASSQKGGAGVNNEQFF. The CDR3 bases are TGTGCCAGCAGCCAAAAGGGGGGAGCGGGAGTCAATAATGAGCAGTTCTTC.

The CDR3 coding sequence is TGTGCCAGCAGCGTCAGTGGGACACAAGAGACCCAGTACTTC. Protein: CASSVSGTQETQYF. The chain couples TRBV9 to TRBJ2-5; maybe TRBD1 (6 bases). This CDR3 spans 14 amino acids. CDR1 is SGDLS and CDR2 is YYNGEE in the germline V gene. Trimming cost V 2 bases and J 2 bases, with 10 bases left between them.

This chain uses TRBV4-3 with TRBJ2-2, with TRBD2 matching 7 bases. This CDR3 has 16 residues. V gave up 1 base and J gave up 2 bases; unmatched junction bases: 4. Germline V gives CDR1 LGHNA, CDR2 YSLEER. CDR3 protein: CASSQGGGPNTGELFF. DNA of the CDR3: TGCGCCAGCAGCCAAGGGGGGGGACCAAACACCGGGGAGCTGTTTTTT.

This CDR3 is CASSQGRPFPPQHF. The CDR3 bases are TGTGCCAGCAGCCAAGGGAGACCCTTCCCGCCCCAGCATTTT. This chain uses TRBV3-1 (or the pseudogene TRBV3-2) with TRBJ1-5; D not resolved. The CDR3 spans 14 residues. The ends were cut back, 1 base at V and 9 bases at J, with 13 bases in the middle. Germline values: CDR1 LGHDT, CDR2 YNNKEL (reference sequence).

In this sample, this clone turned up once. This chain connects TRBV19 to TRBJ1-2; a weak D match, TRBD1 (5 bases). V lost 4 bases and J 4 bases, leaving 13 bases between the germline ends. Per the germline V gene, CDR1 is LNHDA and CDR2 is SQIVND (reference sequence). The CDR3 runs to 14 residues. CDR3 region: CASSTAQAGYGYTF. CDR3 DNA sequence: TGTGCCAGTAGTACCGCACAGGCCGGCTATGGCTACACCTTC.

The chain employs TRBV7-3 and TRBJ2-2; D gene unclear. This CDR3 is built from 12 residues. Germline values: CDR1 SGHTA, CDR2 FQGTGA. V was trimmed by 6 bases and J by 6 bases, leaving 8 bases between them. CDR3 in DNA: TGTGCCAGCAGTACTCCCGCCGGGGAGCTGTTTTTT. Translating gives CASSTPAGELFF.

The genes are TRBV27 and TRBJ2-7; D gene ambiguous. The ends were cut back, 5 bases at V and 0 bases at J, with 8 bases in the middle. CDR3 length: 13 amino acids. Per the germline V gene, CDR1 is MNHEY and CDR2 is SMNVEV (reference sequence). The CDR3 sequence: CASSLKSSYEQYF. The CDR3 DNA follows: TGTGCCAGCAGTCTAAAGAGCTCCTACGAGCAGTACTTC.

The chain is built from TRBV28 and TRBJ1-4, with D possibly TRBD1 on 5 matching bases. In germline, CDR1 is MDHEN, CDR2 SYDVKM. V was clipped by 10 bases and J by 8 bases, with 17 bases between them. CDR3 length equals 13 residues. The CDR3 DNA is TGTGCCACCTCGGGAGGGGCGGAAGAAAAACTGTTTTTT. It translates to CATSGGAEEKLFF.

J is TRBJ2-3 and V is TRBV9, with D possibly being TRBD1 (5 bases). V was clipped by 0 bases and J by 1 base, with 9 bases between them. The CDR3 runs to 15 residues. Germline V gene sequence: CDR1 SGDLS, CDR2 YYNGEE. CDR3 residues: CASSVGWGGTDTQYF. The CDR3 nucleotides are TGTGCCAGCAGCGTAGGATGGGGCGGCACAGATACGCAGTATTTT.

This rearrangement joins TRBV6-2 or TRBV6-3 to TRBJ2-1, with D hard to call. Germline V CDR1 and CDR2: MNHEY, SVGEGT. This CDR3 has 11 amino acids. V was clipped by 0 bases and J by 9 bases, with 3 bases between them. The CDR3 reads CASSYSGEQFF. Here the CDR3 DNA reads TGTGCCAGCAGTTACTCCGGTGAGCAGTTCTTC.

The J gene is TRBJ2-3, the V gene TRBV5-5; 9 bases are shared with TRBD1. Germline V gene data show CDR1 as SGHKS and CDR2 as YYEKEE (reference sequence). The J segment lost 0 bases and the V segment lost 0 bases, leaving 5 bases of the junction unmatched. CDR3 length equals 17 residues. The DNA of the CDR3 is TGTGCCAGCAGCTTGGTGGGGACAGGGACTAGCACAGATACGCAGTATTTT. It codes for CASSLVGTGTSTDTQYF.

This CDR3 is CASVDRGLGEQYF. CDR3 in DNA: TGTGCTAGTGTCGACAGGGGGCTGGGAGAGCAGTACTTC. The chain is built from TRBV12-5 and TRBJ2-7; 10 bases line up with TRBD1. The CDR3 extends over 13 amino acids. With V trimmed by 7 bases and J by 7 bases, 7 bases remained unmatched. CDR1 and CDR2 (germline): LGHNT, FRNRAP.

V gene TRBV7-9 combines with J gene TRBJ2-7; no clear D gene. The CDR3 length is 12 residues. With 1 base removed from V and 6 bases from J, the gap between germline ends came to 7 bases. CDR1 SEHNR and CDR2 FQNEAQ come from the germline V gene (reference sequence). For the CDR3, the DNA is TGTGCCAGCAGCTTAGAGCTAGGCGAGCAGTACTTC. Protein sequence: CASSLELGEQYF.

V gene TRBV19 combines with J gene TRBJ2-7; 8 bases fit TRBD1. CDR1 and CDR2 (germline): LNHDA, SQIVND (reference sequence). The CDR3 is 13 amino acids. The trim removed 4 bases at V and 10 bases at J, leaving 9 bases unmatched. Written as DNA, the CDR3 is TGTGCCAGTAGTACGGGACGGGACAGGCCCCAGTACTTC. Translation: CASSTGRDRPQYF.

This chain joins TRBV7-2 and TRBJ2-1; 7 positions match TRBD2. V lost 6 bases and J lost 4; bases outside the gene matches: 9. Germline CDR1 is SGHTA and CDR2 is FQGNSA. CDR3 size: 15 residues. CDR3 bases: TGTGCCAGCAGGGTCGGGGGGACTACATACAATGAGCAGTTCTTC. This codes for CASRVGGTTYNEQFF.

The rearrangement joins TRBV19 to TRBJ2-5, with TRBD1 matching 10 bases. The V gene's germline CDR1 is LNHDA and CDR2 SQIVND (reference sequence). This CDR3 is 16 amino acids long. Unmatched junction bases numbered 9, after V lost 4 bases and J lost 4 bases. CDR3 region: CASSTRTGGSGETQYF. The CDR3 region has the DNA TGTGCCAGTAGTACTCGGACAGGGGGAAGCGGAGAGACCCAGTACTTC.

The CDR3 region is CASSFDIRAEAFF. The CDR3 DNA sequence: TGTGCCAGCAGTTTCGACATCCGCGCTGAAGCTTTCTTT. V is TRBV12-3 or TRBV12-4 and J is TRBJ1-1; D is unclear. Trimming cost V 3 bases and J 6 bases, with 11 bases left between them. This CDR3 has 13 amino acids.

This sequence joins TRBV14 and TRBJ2-7; D perhaps matches TRBD1 (5 bases). Germline CDR1 SGHDN, CDR2 FVKESK. The CDR3 consists of 16 residues. V was cut by 1 base and J by 2 bases, with 15 bases left in between. In nucleotides, the CDR3 is TGTGCCAGCAGCCAAGTAGAGACAGTTTTTCCCTACGAGCAGTACTTC. Its protein product is CASSQVETVFPYEQYF.

The chain recombines TRBV6-2 or TRBV6-3 with TRBJ2-7; 7 nucleotides match TRBD1. The length of the CDR3 is 15 residues. After removal of 5 bases from V and 3 bases from J, the junction contained 10 bases not matched to a gene. CDR1 is MNHEY and CDR2 is SVGEGT in the germline V gene. The DNA for the CDR3 is TGTGCCAGCAGTAAGTACAGGGGCGACGTCTACGAGCAGTACTTC. Amino acid sequence: CASSKYRGDVYEQYF.

As regards this clone: The sample carries other DNA sequences with the same CDR3. This chain connects TRBV28 to TRBJ2-7; D gene uncertain. Trimming took off 3 bases at V and 3 bases at J, with 6 bases between the two ends. Germline V CDR1 and CDR2: MDHEN, SYDVKM. CDR3 length equals 12 residues. As DNA, the CDR3 is TGTGCCAGCAGTTTCCTTAGCTACGAGCAGTACTTC. Residues: CASSFLSYEQYF.

Here the CDR3 reads CASSPLRQIRSTDTQYF. The DNA for the CDR3 is TGTGCCAGCAGCCCCCTTAGACAGATCCGAAGCACAGATACGCAGTATTTT. The genes are TRBV7-9 and TRBJ2-3; tentative D call: TRBD1 (5 bases). Germline-derived CDR1 and CDR2 are SEHNR and FQNEAQ (reference sequence). The CDR3 spans 17 residues. The V gene lost 5 bases and the J gene lost 0 bases, with 18 bases spanning the gap.

On this clone itself: At one end, the junction sequence differs from germline, possibly due to a read error. The rearrangement uses TRBV6-1 and TRBJ1-1, with D unclear. CDR3 size: 10 residues. Germline loops: CDR1 MNHNS, CDR2 SASEGT. The CDR3 loop reads CASSKAPNFF. CDR3 coding DNA: TGTGCCAGCAGTAAAGCTCCAAATTTCTTT.

The CDR3 nucleotides read TGCGCCAGCAGCGGCCGCGGGGGATGGTATGGCTACACCTTC. It translates to CASSGRGGWYGYTF. V usage is TRBV5-1 and J usage is TRBJ1-2; D is perhaps TRBD1 (5 bases). Germline assignment: CDR1 SGHRS and CDR2 YFSETQ. This CDR3 comprises 14 residues. V lost 4 bases to trimming and J lost 5 bases, with 15 bases between them. Full variable domain (missing parts from reference TRBV5-1 and TRBJ1-2): KAGVTQTPRYLIKTRGQQVTLSCSPISGHRSVSWYQQTPGQGLQFLFEYFSETQRNKGNFPGRFSGRQFSNSRSEMNVSTLELGDSALYLCASSGRGGWYGYTFGSGTRLTVV.

The rearrangement joins TRBV24-1 to TRBJ1-5, with no clear D. From germline, CDR1 is KGHDR and CDR2 SFDVKD. V lost 0 bases and J lost 7, with 9 bases in between. The CDR3 runs 14 residues. CDR3 region: CATSDLLSKQPQHF. In DNA form, the CDR3 reads TGTGCCACCAGTGATTTGCTGTCTAAACAGCCCCAGCATTTT.

The chain combines TRBV20-1 with TRBJ2-1, with D uncertain. The CDR3 is 11 residues long. V shed 6 bases and J shed 6 bases, with 9 bases lying between them. CDR1 is DFQATT and CDR2 is SNEGSKA in the germline V gene (reference sequence). The CDR3 DNA reads TGCAGTGCCCCCCGAGGCAATGAGCAGTTCTTC. It specifies CSAPRGNEQFF.

V gene TRBV15 combines with J gene TRBJ1-5; weak D call: TRBD1 (5 bases). Germline CDR1 is LNHNV and CDR2 is YYDKDF (reference sequence). Trimming removed 1 base at V and 2 bases at J, with 15 bases between. The CDR3 has 17 residues. For the CDR3, the DNA is TGTGCCACCAGCAGAGCCATCGACAGTACGGGCAATCAGCCCCAGCATTTT. Its protein product is CATSRAIDSTGNQPQHF.

The chain recombines TRBV6-2 or TRBV6-3 with TRBJ2-2; TRBD1 aligns across 8 bases. CDR3 length equals 18 residues. With V trimmed by 0 bases and J by 3 bases, 9 bases remained unmatched. The germline gives CDR1 MNHEY, CDR2 SVGEGT. The CDR3 protein is CASSYSIGQGKDTGELFF. DNA for the CDR3: TGTGCCAGCAGTTACTCGATCGGACAGGGCAAGGACACCGGGGAGCTGTTTTTT.

The chain links TRBV10-3 to TRBJ1-5; a weak D match, TRBD1 (6 bases). The CDR3 is 17 residues long. Trimming took 2 bases from V and 2 from J, leaving 16 bases between them. The germline CDR1 and CDR2 sequences are ENHRY and SYGVKD. In nucleotides, the CDR3 is TGTGCCATCAGTGAGACCCGACAGGCTTCGGGCAATCAGCCCCAGCATTTT. Protein sequence: CAISETRQASGNQPQHF.

In its sample, this clone was seen once. The chain recombines TRBV4-3 with TRBJ2-1, with 9 positions matching TRBD1. CDR1 and CDR2 (germline): LGHNA, YSLEER. The CDR3 totals 15 residues. V was clipped by 5 bases and J by 9 bases; unmatched bases: 11. For the CDR3, the DNA is TGCGCCAGCAGCTCAGAGGGACAGGGTACGGGTGAGCAGTTCTTC. Protein: CASSSEGQGTGEQFF.

V gene TRBV7-2 combines with J gene TRBJ2-7, with D possibly being TRBD1 (6 bases). Germline V gene sequence: CDR1 SGHTA, CDR2 FQGNSA. There are 14 residues in the CDR3. Trimming stripped 1 base from V and 3 bases from J, with 10 bases between. Written as DNA, the CDR3 is TGTGCCAGCAGCTTAGGCAGGGGAGTCTACGAGCAGTACTTC. It codes for CASSLGRGVYEQYF. Using reference TRBV7-2 and TRBJ2-7 for the parts outside the CDR3, the full variable domain is GAGVSQSPSNKVTEKGKDVELRCDPISGHTALYWYRQSLGQGLEFLIYFQGNSAPDKSGLPSDRFSAERTGGSVSTLTIQRTQQEDSAVYLCASSLGRGVYEQYFGPGTRLTVT.